The source of this T cell receptor (beta chain) is a study of vaccination effects on CD4 cells after COVID-19. Study-level information: A median of 72 days separated the second dose and sampling. Researchers reported culturing over 1.5 million PBMC in each well, adding approximately 10 IU/ml IL-2 and 10 ug/ml peptides.

Losses at the gene ends were 3 bases for V and 1 base for J; bases not matched to a gene: 5. Germline assignment: CDR1 SGHRS and CDR2 YFSETQ. The CDR3 runs 16 residues. Upon completion of roughly ten days in culture, CD4+ T cells were isolated. PCR confirmed that the person was infected with SARS-CoV-2 between March and December 2020. Two-dose vaccination with either BNT162b2 or mRNA-1273 was given to the participants. Clones were sequenced by immunoSEQ multiplex PCR, and TCRdb holds only the in-frame ones, with some missing. In the table there are tens of thousands of clones, about 70% of which are singletons. A word on this clone: Its specificity is unknown.

The receptor's source is a human donor who had a prior SARS-CoV-2 infection. Material: CD4+ T cells from PBMCs cultured without peptide, obtained after COVID-19 vaccination. The chain carries TRBV5-1 and TRBJ2-1, with TRBD2 matching 9 bases. DNA for the CDR3: TGCGCCAGCAGCTCGGCGCGGGGGGGTTCCTACAATGAGCAGTTCTTC. Its translation is CASSSARGGSYNEQFF.